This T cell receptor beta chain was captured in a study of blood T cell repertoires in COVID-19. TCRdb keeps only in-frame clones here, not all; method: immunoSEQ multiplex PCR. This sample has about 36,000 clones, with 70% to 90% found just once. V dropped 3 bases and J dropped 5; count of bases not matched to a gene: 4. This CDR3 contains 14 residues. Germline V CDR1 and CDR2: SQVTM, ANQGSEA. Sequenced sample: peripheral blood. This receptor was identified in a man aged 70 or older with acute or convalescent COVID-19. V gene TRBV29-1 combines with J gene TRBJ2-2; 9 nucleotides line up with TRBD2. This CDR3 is CSVEASGATGELFF. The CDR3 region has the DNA TGCAGCGTTGAGGCTAGCGGGGCGACCGGGGAGCTGTTTTTT.